What follows are 18 T cell receptor beta chains derived from one specimen sequenced in a study of early T cells in non-severe SARS-CoV-2 infection. A single record per CDR3 protein comes from TCRdb applying MiXCR to the 5' RACE reads. The table shows about 42,000 distinct CDR3 sequences, with about 6% occurring only once. The sequencing here drew on whole blood, taken at baseline. The source is an adult who was a healthcare worker with PCR-confirmed SARS-CoV-2 infection or an uninfected control (not recorded which).

This clonotype showed up many times. The chain combines TRBV20-1 with TRBJ1-4; D remains ambiguous. CDR1 DFQATT and CDR2 SNEGSKA come from the germline V gene (reference sequence). V lost 2 bases, J lost 8 bases, and 18 bases lay in between. The CDR3 sequence is 15 residues long. The CDR3 DNA reads TGCAGTGCTAGATCCGGCCGACTGGTCTGGGAAAAACTGTTTTTT. Its protein product is CSARSGRLVWEKLFF.

The rearrangement uses TRBV28 and TRBJ1-5; D is ambiguous. The germline gives CDR1 MDHEN, CDR2 SYDVKM. This CDR3 is built from 13 residues. V gave up 5 bases and J gave up 1 base, with 6 bases separating them. The CDR3 DNA reads TGTGCCAGCAGTCAAGACAGCAATCAGCCCCAGCATTTT. This translates into CASSQDSNQPQHF.

This clonotype was seen a handful of times. The chain recombines TRBV12-3 or TRBV12-4 with TRBJ2-7, with D perhaps matching TRBD2 (7 bases). There are 14 residues in the CDR3. Trimming cost V 7 bases and J 9 bases, with 22 bases left between them. CDR3 region: CASTAGAGGIGQYF. In DNA, the CDR3 is TGTGCCAGCACGGCGGGGGCAGGCGGGATTGGGCAGTACTTC.

The chain joins TRBV20-1 to TRBJ1-6, with unresolved D. The germline V and J ends were trimmed by 6 bases and 7 bases, with 7 bases remaining between them. In germline, CDR1 is DFQATT, CDR2 SNEGSKA (reference sequence). This CDR3 comprises 11 residues. CDR3 sequence: CSAVTNSPLHF. In DNA, the CDR3 is TGCAGTGCCGTAACAAATTCACCCCTCCACTTT.

This clonotype has at least ten counts. The J gene is TRBJ1-4, the V gene TRBV7-9; a possible D gene is TRBD1 (5 bases). V was cut by 1 base and J by 5 bases, with 14 bases left in between. Germline CDR1 SEHNR, CDR2 FQNEAQ (reference sequence). The CDR3 consists of 16 residues. CDR3: CASSLELAGLNEKLFF. The CDR3 nucleotides are TGTGCCAGCAGCTTAGAATTGGCGGGGCTAAATGAAAAACTGTTTTTT.

This clonotype has ten or more counts. V gene TRBV20-1 combines with J gene TRBJ2-7; 11 bases are a match to TRBD2. CDR1 and CDR2 (germline): DFQATT, SNEGSKA (reference sequence). V was pared by 6 bases and J by 2 bases, with 3 bases of the junction left unmatched. The CDR3 length is 13 residues. Here the CDR3 DNA reads TGCAGTGCCCTAGCGGGGGGCCCCTACGAGCAGTACTTC. Protein: CSALAGGPYEQYF.

In this sample, this clonotype turned up a few times. V usage is TRBV11-2 and J usage is TRBJ1-5, with a weak D call TRBD1 (5 bases). CDR3 size: 14 residues. Trimming took 1 base from V and 6 from J, leaving 10 bases between them. Germline V gene lookup returns CDR1 SGHAT and CDR2 FQNNGV. CDR3 DNA sequence: TGTGCCAGCAGCTTAGGCCAGGGTACTCAGCCCCAGCATTTT. This codes for CASSLGQGTQPQHF. The full variable domain, its missing parts supplied by reference TRBV11-2 and TRBJ1-5, is EAGVAQSPRYKIIEKRQSVAFWCNPISGHATLYWYQQILGQGPKLLIQFQNNGVVDDSQLPKDRFSAERLKGVDSTLKIQPAKLEDSAVYLCASSLGQGTQPQHFGDGTRLSIL.

The rearrangement links TRBV7-9 to TRBJ1-2, with D uncertain. CDR3 size: 13 residues. The V end was cut by 5 bases, the J end by 4 bases, with 11 bases between. Germline V gives CDR1 SEHNR, CDR2 FQNEAQ (reference sequence). The CDR3: CASSDGQIYGYTF. The CDR3 coding sequence is TGTGCCAGCAGCGACGGGCAGATCTATGGCTACACCTTC.

There are a few counts of this clonotype. This chain links TRBV19 with TRBJ2-2; D may be TRBD2 (6 bases). The germline gives CDR1 LNHDA, CDR2 SQIVND (reference sequence). V was cut by 5 bases and J by 2 bases, with 21 bases left in between. The length of the CDR3 is 18 residues. The CDR3 sequence: CASSGIRTGTVNTGELFF. CDR3 in DNA: TGTGCCAGTAGTGGTATCCGAACCGGGACTGTAAACACCGGGGAGCTGTTTTTT. Together with reference TRBV19 and TRBJ2-2, the CDR3 gives the full variable domain: DGGITQSPKYLFRKEGQNVTLSCEQNLNHDAMYWYRQDPGQGLRLIYYSQIVNDFQKGDIAEGYSVSREKKESFPLTVTSAQKNPTAFYLCASSGIRTGTVNTGELFFGEGSRLTVL.

Worth noting for this clonotype: This may arise from a read error, as a much more abundant clone is one base away. This chain joins TRBV7-6 and TRBJ2-5; D ambiguous. CDR1 is SGHVS, CDR2 FNYEAQ, per germline. This CDR3 is built from 14 residues. Trimming shortened V by 2 bases and J by 1 base, and 8 bases separated the two germline ends. The CDR3 protein is CASSLRRVQETQYF. For the CDR3, the DNA is TGTGCCAGCAGCTTACGTCGGGTCCAAGAGACCCAGTACTTC.

The sample holds many counts of this clonotype. The V gene is TRBV6-1, the J gene TRBJ1-1; no definite D call. The CDR3 loop spans 12 amino acids. Trimming took 8 bases from V and 2 from J, leaving 9 bases between them. Germline values: CDR1 MNHNS, CDR2 SASEGT. Here the CDR3 reads CASSGSNTEAFF. CDR3 DNA: TGTGCCAGCTCGGGTTCCAACACTGAAGCTTTCTTT.

The rearrangement joins TRBV20-1 to TRBJ1-1; D is unresolved. The length of the CDR3 is 11 residues. Germline V gene sequence: CDR1 DFQATT, CDR2 SNEGSKA (reference sequence). The V and J ends lost 6 bases and 2 bases respectively, with 7 bases between them. CDR3 sequence (DNA): TGCAGTGCCGGCAGCAACACTGAAGCTTTCTTT. It yields the protein CSAGSNTEAFF.

This clonotype was seen only a few times. The chain has TRBV30 and TRBJ2-1; tentatively, D is TRBD1 or TRBD2 (5 bases each). The CDR3 runs 15 residues. V shed 2 bases and J shed 4 bases, with 15 bases lying between them. From germline, CDR1 is GTSNPN and CDR2 SVGIG (reference sequence). The CDR3 DNA reads as TGTGCCTGGAGTCGGGACGTCTCACCGTACAATGAGCAGTTCTTC. It specifies CAWSRDVSPYNEQFF.

This clonotype was found a few times. The gene calls are TRBV28 and TRBJ2-7, with D perhaps matching TRBD2 (5 bases). With 8 bases removed from V and 6 bases from J, the gap between germline ends came to 11 bases. Germline assignment: CDR1 MDHEN and CDR2 SYDVKM. This CDR3 region has 11 residues. CDR3 coding DNA: TGTGCCAGCGCCAGAGGGAGCGAGCAGTACTTC. Translating gives CASARGSEQYF.

The V call is TRBV10-2, the J call TRBJ1-1; 7 bases agree with TRBD1. This CDR3 comprises 14 residues. J was trimmed by 2 bases and V by 7 bases; bases with no gene match: 7. Germline assignment: CDR1 WSHSY and CDR2 SAAADI. The chain's CDR3 is CASTYRGSNTEAFF. CDR3 DNA: TGCGCCAGCACTTACAGGGGAAGTAACACTGAAGCTTTCTTT.

At least ten counts were recorded for this clonotype. The DNA for the CDR3 is TGTGCCAGCAGCTTACTAGGGGGCAGCTATGGCTACACCTTC. Its translation is CASSLLGGSYGYTF. The chain has TRBV13 and TRBJ1-2, with 7 bases that match TRBD1. This CDR3 has 14 amino acids. CDR1 PRHDT and CDR2 FYEKMQ come from the germline V gene (reference sequence). The V gene end was trimmed by 2 bases and the J gene end by 4 bases; junction bases not matched to a gene: 4.

This sequence joins TRBV7-3 and TRBJ1-2; TRBD1 might be the D (5 bases). The V gene's germline CDR1 is SGHTA and CDR2 FQGTGA. The CDR3 has 16 residues. With 5 bases removed from V and 8 bases from J, the gap between germline ends came to 24 bases. CDR3 residues: CASSPYGAPGEFGYTF. CDR3 sequence (DNA): TGTGCCAGCAGCCCATACGGGGCACCTGGGGAATTCGGCTACACCTTC.

This clonotype was counted many times. The CDR3 spells CASSLTGQKPNTGELFF. The CDR3, as DNA: TGTGCCAGCAGCTTAACGGGACAAAAACCGAACACCGGGGAGCTGTTTTTT. This chain uses TRBV7-9 with TRBJ2-2; D possibly corresponds to TRBD1 (6 bases). V lost 2 bases and J lost 0, with 13 bases in between. Germline V lookup: CDR1 SEHNR, CDR2 FQNEAQ (reference sequence). There are 17 residues in the CDR3.